This T cell receptor (beta chain) appears in the sequencing data of a study of Tregs in tolerant kidney transplant recipients. Repertoires were generated with immunoSEQ multiplex PCR, while TCRdb's copy carries only in-frame clones and drops some. The sample records about 88,000 clones, roughly 92% being singletons. Study observations and caveats: Few patients were studied, so findings need validation in larger groups. Activated donor B cell expansion appeared to reveal the most relevant donor-specific TCRbeta repertoire. Biological reproducibility was not directly addressed, but technical replication error appeared minimal.

Germline V CDR1 and CDR2: ENHRY, SYGVKD. With 10 bases clipped from V and 0 bases from J, the junction kept 20 bases outside the gene matches. The CDR3 length is 18 residues. Unstimulated regulatory T cells (CD4+CD25+CD127-), CD4+CD25- non-regulatory cells, CD4 and CD8 cells were FACS-sorted from thawed PBMCs. In the case of this clone: Its antigen is undetermined.

V usage is TRBV10-3 and J usage is TRBJ2-7; 8 bases fit TRBD2. The sequencing input was CD8+ T cells from blood. The receptor was derived from a human donor in good health. The CDR3 bases are TGTGCCAGCAATAGCGGGACTAGGACGTTTGGGTACTCCTACGAGCAGTACTTC. This sequence encodes CASNSGTRTFGYSYEQYF.